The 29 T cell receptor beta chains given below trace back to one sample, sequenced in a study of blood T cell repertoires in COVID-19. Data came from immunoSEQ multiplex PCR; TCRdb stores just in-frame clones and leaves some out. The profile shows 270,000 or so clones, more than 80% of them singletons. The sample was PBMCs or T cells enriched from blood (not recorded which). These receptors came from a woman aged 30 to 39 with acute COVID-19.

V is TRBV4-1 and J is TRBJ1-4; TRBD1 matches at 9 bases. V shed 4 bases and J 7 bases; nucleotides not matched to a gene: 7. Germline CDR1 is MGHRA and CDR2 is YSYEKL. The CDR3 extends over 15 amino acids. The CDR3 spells CASSRTGGEGEKLFF. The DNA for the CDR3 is TGCGCCAGCAGCCGCACAGGGGGCGAGGGTGAAAAACTGTTTTTT.

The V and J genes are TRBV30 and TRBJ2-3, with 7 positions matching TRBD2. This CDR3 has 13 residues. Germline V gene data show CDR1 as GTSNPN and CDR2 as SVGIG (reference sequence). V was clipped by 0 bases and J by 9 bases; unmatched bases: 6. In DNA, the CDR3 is TGTGCCTGGAGTGTGGGACTAATGGAGACGCAGTATTTT. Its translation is CAWSVGLMETQYF.

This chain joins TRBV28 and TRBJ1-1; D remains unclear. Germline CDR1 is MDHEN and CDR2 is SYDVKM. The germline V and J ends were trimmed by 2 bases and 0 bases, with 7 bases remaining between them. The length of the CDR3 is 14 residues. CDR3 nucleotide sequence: TGTGCCAGCAGTTTACCAGACATGAACACTGAAGCTTTCTTT. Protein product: CASSLPDMNTEAFF.

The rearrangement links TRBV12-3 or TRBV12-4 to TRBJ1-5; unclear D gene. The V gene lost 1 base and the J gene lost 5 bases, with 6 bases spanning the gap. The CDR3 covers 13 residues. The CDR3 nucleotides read TGTGCCAGCAGTTTAGGTCCGGATCAGCCCCAGCATTTT. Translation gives CASSLGPDQPQHF.

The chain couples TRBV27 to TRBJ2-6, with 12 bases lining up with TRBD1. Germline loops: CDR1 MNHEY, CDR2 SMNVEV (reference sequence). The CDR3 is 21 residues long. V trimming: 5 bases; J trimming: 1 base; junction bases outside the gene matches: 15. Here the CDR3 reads CASSPITGTGGSMSGANVLTF. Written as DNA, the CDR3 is TGTGCCAGCAGTCCAATAACCGGGACAGGGGGCTCAATGTCTGGGGCCAACGTCCTGACTTTC. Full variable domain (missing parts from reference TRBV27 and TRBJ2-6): EAQVTQNPRYLITVTGKKLTVTCSQNMNHEYMSWYRQDPGLGLRQIYYSMNVEVTDKGDVPEGYKVSRKEKRNFPLILESPSPNQTSLYFCASSPITGTGGSMSGANVLTFGAGSRLTVL.

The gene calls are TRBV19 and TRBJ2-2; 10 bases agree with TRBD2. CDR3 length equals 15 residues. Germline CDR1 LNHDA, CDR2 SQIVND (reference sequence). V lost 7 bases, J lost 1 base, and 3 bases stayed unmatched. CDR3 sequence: CASTGLAVNTGELFF. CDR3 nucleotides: TGTGCCAGTACTGGACTAGCGGTGAACACCGGGGAGCTGTTTTTT.

The CDR3 DNA is TGTGCCAGCAGCCAAGGAGGAACCGCGTTATACGCCGGGGAGCTGTTTTTT. It codes for CASSQGGTALYAGELFF. V is TRBV4-2 and J is TRBJ2-2; D remains ambiguous. Trimming removed 1 base from V and 6 bases from J, with 18 bases in between. This CDR3 is 17 amino acids long. From germline, CDR1 is LGHNA and CDR2 YNFKEQ.

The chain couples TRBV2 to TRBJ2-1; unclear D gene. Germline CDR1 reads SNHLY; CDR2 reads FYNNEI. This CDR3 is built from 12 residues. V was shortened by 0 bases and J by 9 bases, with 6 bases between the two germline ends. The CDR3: CASSEAAGEQFF. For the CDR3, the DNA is TGTGCCAGCAGTGAAGCGGCAGGTGAGCAGTTCTTC.

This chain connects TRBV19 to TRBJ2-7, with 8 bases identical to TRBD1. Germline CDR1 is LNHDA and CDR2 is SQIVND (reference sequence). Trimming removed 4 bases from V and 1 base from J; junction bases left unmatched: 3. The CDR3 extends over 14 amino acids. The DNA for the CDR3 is TGTGCCAGTAGTACAGGACAGGGATCCTACGAGCAGTACTTC. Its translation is CASSTGQGSYEQYF.

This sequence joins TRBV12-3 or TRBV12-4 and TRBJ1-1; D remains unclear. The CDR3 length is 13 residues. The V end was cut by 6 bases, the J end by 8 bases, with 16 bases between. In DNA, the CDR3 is TGTGCCAGCAGACTCCTCACGGGAGGAGAAGCTTTCTTT. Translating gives CASRLLTGGEAFF.

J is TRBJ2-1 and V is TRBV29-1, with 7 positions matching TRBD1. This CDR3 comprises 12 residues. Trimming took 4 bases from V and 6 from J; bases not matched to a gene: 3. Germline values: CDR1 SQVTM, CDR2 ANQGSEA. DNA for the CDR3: TGCAGCGTTGGACAGGGCGGCAATGAGCAGTTCTTC. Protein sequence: CSVGQGGNEQFF.

The CDR3 here is CASSDARDQPQHF. CDR3 bases: TGCGCCAGCAGTGACGCGAGGGATCAGCCCCAGCATTTT. V is TRBV10-2 and J is TRBJ1-5; D uncertain. The germline V gene has CDR1 WSHSY and CDR2 SAAADI. Trimming shortened V by 3 bases and J by 5 bases, and 8 bases separated the two germline ends. The CDR3 covers 13 residues.

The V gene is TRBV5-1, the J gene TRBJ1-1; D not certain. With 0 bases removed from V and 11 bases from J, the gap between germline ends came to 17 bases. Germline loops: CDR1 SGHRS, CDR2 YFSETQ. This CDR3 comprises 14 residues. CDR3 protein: CASSLAGEGRDAFF. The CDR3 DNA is TGCGCCAGCAGCTTGGCCGGGGAAGGGCGCGATGCTTTCTTT.

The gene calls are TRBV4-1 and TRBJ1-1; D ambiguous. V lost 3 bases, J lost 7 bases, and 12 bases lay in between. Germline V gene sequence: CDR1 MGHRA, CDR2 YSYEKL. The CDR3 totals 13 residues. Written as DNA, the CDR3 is TGCGCCAGCAGCCACCCCGGAGGGATTGAAGCTTTCTTT. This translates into CASSHPGGIEAFF.

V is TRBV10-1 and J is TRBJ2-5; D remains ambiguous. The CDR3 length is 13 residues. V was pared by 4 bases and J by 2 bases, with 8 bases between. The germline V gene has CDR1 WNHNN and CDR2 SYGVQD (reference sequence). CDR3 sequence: CASSGSGQETQYF. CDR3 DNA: TGCGCCAGCAGTGGCTCAGGACAAGAGACCCAGTACTTC.

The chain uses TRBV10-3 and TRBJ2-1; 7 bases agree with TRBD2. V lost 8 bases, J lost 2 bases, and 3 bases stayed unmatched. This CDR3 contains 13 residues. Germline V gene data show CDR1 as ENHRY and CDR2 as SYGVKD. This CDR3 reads CAIRGTTYNEQFF. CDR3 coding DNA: TGTGCCATCCGGGGGACTACCTACAATGAGCAGTTCTTC.

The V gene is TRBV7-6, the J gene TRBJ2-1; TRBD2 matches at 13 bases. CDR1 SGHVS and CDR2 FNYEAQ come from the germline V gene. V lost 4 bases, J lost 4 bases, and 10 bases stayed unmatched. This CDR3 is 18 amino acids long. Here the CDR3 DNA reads TGTGCCAGCAGCTCCAGGACTAGCGGGAGCTTTCCTTACAATGAGCAGTTCTTC. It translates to CASSSRTSGSFPYNEQFF. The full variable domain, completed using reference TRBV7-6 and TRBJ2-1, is GAGVSQSPRYKVTKRGQDVALRCDPISGHVSLYWYRQALGQGPEFLTYFNYEAQQDKSGLPNDRFSAERPEGSISTLTIQRTEQRDSAMYRCASSSRTSGSFPYNEQFFGPGTRLTVL.

In nucleotides, the CDR3 is TGTGCCAGCAGCCCAGGTACCGGGACAGCCTATGGCTACACCTTC. Encoded protein: CASSPGTGTAYGYTF. The chain carries TRBV7-9 and TRBJ1-2, with 7 positions matching TRBD1. There are 15 residues in the CDR3. V gave up 5 bases and J gave up 4 bases; unmatched junction bases: 10. Per the germline V gene, CDR1 is SEHNR and CDR2 is FQNEAQ (reference sequence). Using reference TRBV7-9 and TRBJ1-2 for the parts outside the CDR3, the full variable domain is DTGVSQNPRHKITKRGQNVTFRCDPISEHNRLYWYRQTLGQGPEFLTYFQNEAQLEKSRLLSDRFSAERPKGSFSTLEIQRTEQGDSAMYLCASSPGTGTAYGYTFGSGTRLTVV.

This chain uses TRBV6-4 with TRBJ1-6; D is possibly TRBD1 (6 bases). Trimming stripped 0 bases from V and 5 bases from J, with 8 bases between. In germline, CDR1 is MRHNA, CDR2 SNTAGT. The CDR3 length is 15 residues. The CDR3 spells CASSDSGAHNSPLHF. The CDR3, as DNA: TGTGCCAGCAGTGACTCGGGGGCGCATAATTCACCCCTCCACTTT.

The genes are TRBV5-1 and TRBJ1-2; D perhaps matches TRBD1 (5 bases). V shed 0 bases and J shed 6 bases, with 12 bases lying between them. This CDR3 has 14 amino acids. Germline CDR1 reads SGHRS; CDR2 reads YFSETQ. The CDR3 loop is CASSLEQARDGYTF. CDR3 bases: TGCGCCAGCAGCTTGGAACAAGCCAGGGATGGCTACACCTTC.

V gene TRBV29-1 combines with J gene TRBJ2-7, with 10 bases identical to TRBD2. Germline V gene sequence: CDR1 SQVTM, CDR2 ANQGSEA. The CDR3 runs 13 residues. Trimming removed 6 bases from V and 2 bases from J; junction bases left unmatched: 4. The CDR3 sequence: CSVGTSGAYEQYF. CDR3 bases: TGCAGCGTGGGAACTAGCGGGGCCTACGAGCAGTACTTC.

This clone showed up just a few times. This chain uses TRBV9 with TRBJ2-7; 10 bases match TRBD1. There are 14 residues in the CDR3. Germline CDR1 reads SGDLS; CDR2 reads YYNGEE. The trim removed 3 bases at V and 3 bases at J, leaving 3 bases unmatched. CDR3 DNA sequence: TGTGCCAGCAGCGGCCGGGACAGGGGCTACGAGCAGTACTTC. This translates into CASSGRDRGYEQYF.

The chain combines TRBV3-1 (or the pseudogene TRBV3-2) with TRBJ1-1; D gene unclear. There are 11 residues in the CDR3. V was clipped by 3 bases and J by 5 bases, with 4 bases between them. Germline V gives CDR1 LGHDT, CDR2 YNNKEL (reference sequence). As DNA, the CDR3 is TGTGCCAGCAGCCACCGGACTGAAGCTTTCTTT. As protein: CASSHRTEAFF.

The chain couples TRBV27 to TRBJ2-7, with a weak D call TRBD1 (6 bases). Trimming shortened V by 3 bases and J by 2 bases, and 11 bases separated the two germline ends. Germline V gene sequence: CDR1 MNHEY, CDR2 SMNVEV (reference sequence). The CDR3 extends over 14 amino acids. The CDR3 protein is CASSFNRATYEQYF. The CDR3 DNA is TGTGCCAGCAGTTTTAACAGGGCCACCTACGAGCAGTACTTC.

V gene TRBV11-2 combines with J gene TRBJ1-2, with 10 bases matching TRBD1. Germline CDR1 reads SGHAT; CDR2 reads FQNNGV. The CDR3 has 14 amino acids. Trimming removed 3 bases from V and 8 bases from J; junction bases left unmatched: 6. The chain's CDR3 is CASSFPGTGDGYTF. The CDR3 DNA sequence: TGTGCCAGCAGCTTTCCCGGGACAGGGGACGGCTACACCTTC.

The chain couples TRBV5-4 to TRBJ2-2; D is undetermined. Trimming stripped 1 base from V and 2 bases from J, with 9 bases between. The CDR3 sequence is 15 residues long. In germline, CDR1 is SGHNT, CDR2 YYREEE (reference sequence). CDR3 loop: CASSLIQVNTGELFF. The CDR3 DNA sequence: TGTGCCAGCAGCTTGATCCAGGTTAACACCGGGGAGCTGTTTTTT.

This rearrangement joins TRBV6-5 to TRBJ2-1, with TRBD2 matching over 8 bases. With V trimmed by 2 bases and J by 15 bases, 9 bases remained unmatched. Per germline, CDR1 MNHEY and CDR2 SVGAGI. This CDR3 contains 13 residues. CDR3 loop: CASSYGTGRGWFF. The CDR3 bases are TGTGCCAGCAGTTACGGTACCGGGAGGGGATGGTTCTTC.

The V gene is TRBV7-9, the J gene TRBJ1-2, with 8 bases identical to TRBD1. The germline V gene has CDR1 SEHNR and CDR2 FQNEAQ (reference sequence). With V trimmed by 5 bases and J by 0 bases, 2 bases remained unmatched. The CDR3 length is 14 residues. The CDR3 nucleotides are TGTGCCAGCAGCGCGGACAGGGCTAACTATGGCTACACCTTC. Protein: CASSADRANYGYTF.

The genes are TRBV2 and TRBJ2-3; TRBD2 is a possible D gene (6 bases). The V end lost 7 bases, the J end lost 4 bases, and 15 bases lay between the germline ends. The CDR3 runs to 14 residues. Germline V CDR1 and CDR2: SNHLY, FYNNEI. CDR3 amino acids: CASNAGGEADTQYF. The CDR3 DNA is TGTGCCAGCAATGCGGGTGGGGAGGCAGATACGCAGTATTTT. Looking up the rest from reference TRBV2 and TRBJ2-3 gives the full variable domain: EPEVTQTPSHQVTQMGQEVILRCVPISNHLYFYWYRQILGQKVEFLVSFYNNEISEKSEIFDDQFSVERPDGSNFTLKIRSTKLEDSAMYFCASNAGGEADTQYFGPGTRLTVL.